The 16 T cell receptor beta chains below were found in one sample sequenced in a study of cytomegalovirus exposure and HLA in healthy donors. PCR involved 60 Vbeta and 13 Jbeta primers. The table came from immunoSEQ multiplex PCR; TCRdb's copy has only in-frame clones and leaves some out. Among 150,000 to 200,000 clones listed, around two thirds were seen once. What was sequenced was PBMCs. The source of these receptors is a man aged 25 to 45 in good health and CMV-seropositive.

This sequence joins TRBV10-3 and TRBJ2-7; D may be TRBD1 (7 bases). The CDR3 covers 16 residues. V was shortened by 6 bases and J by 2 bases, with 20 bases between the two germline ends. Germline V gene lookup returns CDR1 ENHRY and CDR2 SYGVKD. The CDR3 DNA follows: TGTGCCATCAGGCGAGGGGGGCAGGGGGGTACCTACGAGCAGTACTTC. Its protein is CAIRRGGQGGTYEQYF.

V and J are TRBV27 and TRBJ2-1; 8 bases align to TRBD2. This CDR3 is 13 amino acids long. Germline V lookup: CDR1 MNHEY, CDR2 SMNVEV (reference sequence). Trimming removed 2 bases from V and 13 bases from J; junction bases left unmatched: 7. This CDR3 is CASSLAGGGPQFF. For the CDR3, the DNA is TGTGCCAGCAGTTTAGCGGGAGGCGGACCCCAGTTCTTC.

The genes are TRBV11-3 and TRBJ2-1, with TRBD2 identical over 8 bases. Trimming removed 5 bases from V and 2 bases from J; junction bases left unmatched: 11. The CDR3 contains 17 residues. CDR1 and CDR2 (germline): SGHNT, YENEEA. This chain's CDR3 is CASSDKKTSAAYNEQFF. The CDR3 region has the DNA TGTGCCAGCAGCGATAAGAAGACTAGCGCAGCCTACAATGAGCAGTTCTTC. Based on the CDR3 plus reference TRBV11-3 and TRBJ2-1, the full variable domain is EAGVVQSPRYKIIEKKQPVAFWCNPISGHNTLYWYLQNLGQGPELLIRYENEEAVDDSQLPKDRFSAERLKGVDSTLKIQPAELGDSAVYLCASSDKKTSAAYNEQFFGPGTRLTVL.

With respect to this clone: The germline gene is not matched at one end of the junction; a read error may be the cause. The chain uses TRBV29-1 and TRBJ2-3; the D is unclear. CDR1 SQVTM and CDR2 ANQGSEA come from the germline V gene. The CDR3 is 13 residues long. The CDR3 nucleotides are TGCAGCGTTGCACAGCTCCTCACAGATGCGCAGTATTTT. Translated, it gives CSVAQLLTDAQYF.

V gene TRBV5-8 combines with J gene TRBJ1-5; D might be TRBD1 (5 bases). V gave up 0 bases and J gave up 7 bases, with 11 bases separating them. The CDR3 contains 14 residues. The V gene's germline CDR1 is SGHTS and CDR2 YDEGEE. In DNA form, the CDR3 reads TGTGCCAGCAGCTTGGGAAGGGGATGGCAGCCCCAGCATTTT. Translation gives CASSLGRGWQPQHF.

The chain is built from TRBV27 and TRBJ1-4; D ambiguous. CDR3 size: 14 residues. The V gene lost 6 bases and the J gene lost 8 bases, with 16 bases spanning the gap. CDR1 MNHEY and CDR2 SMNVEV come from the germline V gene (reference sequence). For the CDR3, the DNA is TGTGCCAGCAGCAAACTCGAGGCGGCGGAAAAACTGTTTTTT. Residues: CASSKLEAAEKLFF.

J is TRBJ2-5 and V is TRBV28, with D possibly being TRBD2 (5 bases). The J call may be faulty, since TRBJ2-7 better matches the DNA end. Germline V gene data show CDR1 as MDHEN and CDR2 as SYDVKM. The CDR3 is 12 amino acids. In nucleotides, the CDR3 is TGTGCCAGCAGTTTAGGACTCTACGAGCAGTACTTC. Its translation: CASSLGLYEQYF.

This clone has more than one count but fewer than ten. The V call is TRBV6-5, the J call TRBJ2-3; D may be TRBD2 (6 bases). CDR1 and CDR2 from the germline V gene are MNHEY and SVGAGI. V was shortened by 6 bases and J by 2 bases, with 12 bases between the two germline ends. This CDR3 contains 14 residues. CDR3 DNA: TGTGCCAGCAGAAGGGACTTCAACACAGATACGCAGTATTTT. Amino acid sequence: CASRRDFNTDTQYF.

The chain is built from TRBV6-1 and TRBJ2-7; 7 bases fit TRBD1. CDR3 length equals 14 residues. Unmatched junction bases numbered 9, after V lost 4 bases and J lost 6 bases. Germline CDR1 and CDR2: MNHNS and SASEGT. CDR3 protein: CASSVGGREAEQYF. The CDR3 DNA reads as TGTGCCAGCAGTGTAGGGGGCCGCGAAGCCGAGCAGTACTTC.

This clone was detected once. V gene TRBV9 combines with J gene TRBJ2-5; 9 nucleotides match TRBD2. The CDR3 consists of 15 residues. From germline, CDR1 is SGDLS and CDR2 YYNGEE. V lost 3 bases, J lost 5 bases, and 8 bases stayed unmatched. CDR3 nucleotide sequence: TGTGCCAGCAGCGCTGGGCCTAGCGGGACGGAGACCCAGTACTTC. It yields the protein CASSAGPSGTETQYF. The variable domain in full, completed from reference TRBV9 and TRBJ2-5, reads DSGVTQTPKHLITATGQRVTLRCSPRSGDLSVYWYQQSLDQGLQFLIQYYNGEERAKGNILERFSAQQFPDLHSELNLSSLELGDSALYFCASSAGPSGTETQYFGPGTRLLVL.

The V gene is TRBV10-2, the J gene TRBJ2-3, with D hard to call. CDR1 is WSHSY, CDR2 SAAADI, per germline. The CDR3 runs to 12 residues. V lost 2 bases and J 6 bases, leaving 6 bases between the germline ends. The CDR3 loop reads CASSESWDTQYF. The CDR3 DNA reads TGCGCCAGCAGTGAGAGCTGGGATACGCAGTATTTT.

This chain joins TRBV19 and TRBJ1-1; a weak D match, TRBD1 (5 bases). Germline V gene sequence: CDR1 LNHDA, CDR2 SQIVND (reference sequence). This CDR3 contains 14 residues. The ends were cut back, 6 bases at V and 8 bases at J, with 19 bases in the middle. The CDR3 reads CASRVLLGVQEAFF. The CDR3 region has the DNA TGTGCCAGTAGGGTGTTATTAGGGGTTCAAGAAGCTTTCTTT.

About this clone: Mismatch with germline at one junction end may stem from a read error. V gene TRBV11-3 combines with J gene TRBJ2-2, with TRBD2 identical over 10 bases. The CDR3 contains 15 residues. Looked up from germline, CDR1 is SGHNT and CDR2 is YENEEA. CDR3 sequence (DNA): TGTGCCAGCAGTTTAGCGGGAGGTCTCACCGGGGAGCTGTTTTTT. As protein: CASSLAGGLTGELFF. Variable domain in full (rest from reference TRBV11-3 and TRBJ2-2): EAGVVQSPRYKIIEKKQPVAFWCNPISGHNTLYWYLQNLGQGPELLIRYENEEAVDDSQLPKDRFSAERLKGVDSTLKIQPAELGDSAVYLCASSLAGGLTGELFFGEGSRLTVL.

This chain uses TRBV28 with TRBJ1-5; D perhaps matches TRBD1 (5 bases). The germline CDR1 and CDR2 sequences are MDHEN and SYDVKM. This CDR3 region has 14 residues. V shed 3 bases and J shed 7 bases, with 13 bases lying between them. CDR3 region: CASSFHRGEQPQHF. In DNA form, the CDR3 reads TGTGCCAGCAGTTTCCATAGGGGTGAGCAGCCCCAGCATTTT.

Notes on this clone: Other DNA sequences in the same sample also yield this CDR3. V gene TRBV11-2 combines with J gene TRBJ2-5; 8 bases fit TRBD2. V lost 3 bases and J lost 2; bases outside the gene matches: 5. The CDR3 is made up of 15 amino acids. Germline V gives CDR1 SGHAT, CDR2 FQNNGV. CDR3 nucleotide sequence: TGTGCCAGCAGCTTTACCGCGGGGGGTCAAGAGACCCAGTACTTC. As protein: CASSFTAGGQETQYF.

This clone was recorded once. This CDR3 reads CASSYDNYNEQFF. The CDR3 nucleotides are TGTGCCAGCAGTTACGACAACTACAATGAGCAGTTCTTC. The V gene is TRBV6-5, the J gene TRBJ2-1; D is unclear. Trimming cost V 2 bases and J 3 bases, with 5 bases left between them. Germline values: CDR1 MNHEY, CDR2 SVGAGI. The CDR3 length is 13 residues.